This TCR beta chain was obtained from a study of T cells after yellow fever vaccination. About this clonotype: What it recognizes is unknown.

Study findings and constraints: There was a small share of clonotypes that showed up in both the CD4 and CD8 compartments.

Trimming left V 3 bases short and J 2 bases short, with 15 bases between. The V gene's germline CDR1 is SGHRS and CDR2 YFSETQ. The CDR3 totals 16 residues. TCRdb re-analysed the 5' RACE reads in MiXCR, keeping a single row per CDR3 protein. The table records hundreds of thousands of distinct CDR3 sequences, about 12% of them present only once. Sequenced material: PBMCs, taken on the day of the yellow fever booster vaccination. The chain has TRBV5-1 and TRBJ1-3, with D perhaps matching TRBD1 (6 bases). The sequence was collected from a man aged 25-45 years who received the YFV17D yellow fever vaccine. This CDR3 is CASSSEGGRAGNTIYF. The CDR3 coding sequence is TGCGCCAGCAGCTCGGAAGGGGGAAGGGCTGGAAACACCATATATTTT.